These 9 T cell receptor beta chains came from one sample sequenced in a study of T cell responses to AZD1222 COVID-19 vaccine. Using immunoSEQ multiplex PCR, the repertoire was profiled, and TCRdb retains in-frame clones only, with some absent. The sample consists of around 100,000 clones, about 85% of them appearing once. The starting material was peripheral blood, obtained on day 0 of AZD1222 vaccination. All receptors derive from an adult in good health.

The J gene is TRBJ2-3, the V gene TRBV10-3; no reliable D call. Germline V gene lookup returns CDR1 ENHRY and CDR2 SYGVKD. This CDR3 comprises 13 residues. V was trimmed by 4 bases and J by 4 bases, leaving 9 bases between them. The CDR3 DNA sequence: TGTGCCATCAGTGTAACTAACTCAGATACGCAGTATTTT. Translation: CAISVTNSDTQYF.

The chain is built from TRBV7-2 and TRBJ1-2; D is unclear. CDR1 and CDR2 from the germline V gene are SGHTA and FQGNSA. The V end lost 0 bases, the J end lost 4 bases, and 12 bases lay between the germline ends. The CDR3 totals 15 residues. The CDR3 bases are TGTGCCAGCAGCTTAGCGCAAGGGCGGGCCTATGGCTACACCTTC. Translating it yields CASSLAQGRAYGYTF.

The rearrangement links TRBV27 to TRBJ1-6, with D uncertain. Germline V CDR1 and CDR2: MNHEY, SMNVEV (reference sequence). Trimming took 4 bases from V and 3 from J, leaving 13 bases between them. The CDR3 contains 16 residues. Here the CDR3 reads CASSSALTGYNSPLHF. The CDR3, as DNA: TGTGCCAGCAGTTCCGCACTAACGGGCTATAATTCACCCCTCCACTTT.

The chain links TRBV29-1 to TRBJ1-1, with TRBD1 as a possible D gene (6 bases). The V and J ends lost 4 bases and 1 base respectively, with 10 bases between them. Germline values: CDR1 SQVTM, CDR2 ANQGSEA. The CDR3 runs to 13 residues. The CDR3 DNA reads TGCAGCGTTGCCGACAGGCCGAACACTGAAGCTTTCTTT. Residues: CSVADRPNTEAFF.

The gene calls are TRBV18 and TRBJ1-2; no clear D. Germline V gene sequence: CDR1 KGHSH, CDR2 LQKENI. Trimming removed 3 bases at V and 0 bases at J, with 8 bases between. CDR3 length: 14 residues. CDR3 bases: TGTGCCAGCTCACCTCCGGGTTCTAACTATGGCTACACCTTC. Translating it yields CASSPPGSNYGYTF.

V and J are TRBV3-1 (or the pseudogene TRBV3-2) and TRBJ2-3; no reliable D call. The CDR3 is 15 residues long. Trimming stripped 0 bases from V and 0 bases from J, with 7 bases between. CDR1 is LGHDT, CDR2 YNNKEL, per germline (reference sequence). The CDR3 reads CASSQEFGSTDTQYF. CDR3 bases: TGTGCCAGCAGCCAAGAATTCGGGAGCACAGATACGCAGTATTTT.

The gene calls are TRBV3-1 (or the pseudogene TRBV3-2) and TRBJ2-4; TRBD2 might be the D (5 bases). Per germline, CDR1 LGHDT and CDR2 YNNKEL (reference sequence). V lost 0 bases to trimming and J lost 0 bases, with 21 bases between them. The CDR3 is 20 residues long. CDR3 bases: TGTGCCAGCAGCCAAGAAAGCTCCATTGACGGGGAGTTAGCCAAAAACATTCAGTACTTC. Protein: CASSQESSIDGELAKNIQYF.

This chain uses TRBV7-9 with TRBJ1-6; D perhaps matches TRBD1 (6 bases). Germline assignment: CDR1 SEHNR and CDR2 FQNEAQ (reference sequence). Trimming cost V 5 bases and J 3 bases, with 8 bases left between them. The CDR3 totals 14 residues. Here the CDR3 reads CASSRTDYNSPLHF. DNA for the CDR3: TGTGCCAGCAGCCGGACAGACTATAATTCACCCCTCCACTTT. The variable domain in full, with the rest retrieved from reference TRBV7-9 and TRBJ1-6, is DTGVSQNPRHKITKRGQNVTFRCDPISEHNRLYWYRQTLGQGPEFLTYFQNEAQLEKSRLLSDRFSAERPKGSFSTLEIQRTEQGDSAMYLCASSRTDYNSPLHFGNGTRLTVT.

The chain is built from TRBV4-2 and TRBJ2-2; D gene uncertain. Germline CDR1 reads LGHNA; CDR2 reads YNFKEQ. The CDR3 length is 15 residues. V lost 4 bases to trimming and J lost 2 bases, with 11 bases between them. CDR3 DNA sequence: TGTGCCAGCAGCCGAGGACCGACCAACACCGGGGAGCTGTTTTTT. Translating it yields CASSRGPTNTGELFF.